This TCR beta chain was sequenced during a study of blood T cell repertoires in COVID-19. Study at large: Samples taken during acute and convalescent COVID-19 were collected in the United States, Italy and Spain.

This CDR3 contains 14 residues. V was clipped by 2 bases and J by 3 bases, with 12 bases between them. The germline V gene has CDR1 SGHKS and CDR2 YYEKEE (reference sequence). The protocol was immunoSEQ multiplex PCR, while the TCRdb copy is restricted to in-frame clones and leaves out a portion. The sample holds some 87,000 clones; roughly 77% are singletons and the top ten take 10% to 15%. Sequenced material: peripheral blood. This rearrangement joins TRBV5-5 to TRBJ2-7; D is perhaps TRBD2 (6 bases). This sequence originates from a human donor in a cohort sampled during active COVID-19. DNA for the CDR3: TGTGCCAGCAGCTTAGGAGGGATAGTCTACGAGCAGTACTTC. Its protein product is CASSLGGIVYEQYF.